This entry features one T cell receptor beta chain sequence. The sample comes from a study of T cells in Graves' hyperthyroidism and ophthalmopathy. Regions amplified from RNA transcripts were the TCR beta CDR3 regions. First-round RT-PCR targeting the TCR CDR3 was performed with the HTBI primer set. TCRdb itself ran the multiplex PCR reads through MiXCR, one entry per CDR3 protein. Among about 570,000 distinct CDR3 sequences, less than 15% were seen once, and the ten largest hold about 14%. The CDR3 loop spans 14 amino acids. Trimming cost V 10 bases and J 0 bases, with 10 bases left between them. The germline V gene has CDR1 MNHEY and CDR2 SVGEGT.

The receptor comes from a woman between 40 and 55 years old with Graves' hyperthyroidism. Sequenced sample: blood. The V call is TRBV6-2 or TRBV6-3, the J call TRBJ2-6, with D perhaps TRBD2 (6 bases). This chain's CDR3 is CAISGVSGANVLTF. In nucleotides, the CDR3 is TGTGCCATCTCGGGGGTCTCTGGGGCCAACGTCCTGACTTTC.